Here is one T cell receptor beta chain with its context. Its target is not known. Sequenced with the Oncomine TCR Beta short-read assay was DNA taken from cultured CD4+ T cells. From the PCR reads, TCRdb called clonotypes with MiXCR, one entry per CDR3 protein. The sample has roughly 6,600 distinct CDR3 sequences; 22% are singletons. Noted treatment: roughly 10-day PBMC culture with coronavirus spike peptide pools or control peptides (ViraFEST assay). These data belong to a study of vaccination and CD4 T cells after COVID-19. This TCR was recovered from a human donor who had recovered from COVID-19. Source: CD4+ T cells from blood, cultured in vitro, taken after SARS-CoV-2 vaccination.

For the CDR3, the DNA is TGCAGTGCTAGAGATCTCAGGTATACAGGGTTACGCGGTAGGAGCAATCAGCCCCAGCATTTT. Translated: CSARDLRYTGLRGRSNQPQHF. This chain joins TRBV20-1 and TRBJ1-5; a possible D gene is TRBD1 (6 bases). CDR1 DFQATT and CDR2 SNEGSKA come from the germline V gene (reference sequence). The CDR3 length is 21 residues. V was clipped by 0 bases and J by 1 base, with 28 bases between them.